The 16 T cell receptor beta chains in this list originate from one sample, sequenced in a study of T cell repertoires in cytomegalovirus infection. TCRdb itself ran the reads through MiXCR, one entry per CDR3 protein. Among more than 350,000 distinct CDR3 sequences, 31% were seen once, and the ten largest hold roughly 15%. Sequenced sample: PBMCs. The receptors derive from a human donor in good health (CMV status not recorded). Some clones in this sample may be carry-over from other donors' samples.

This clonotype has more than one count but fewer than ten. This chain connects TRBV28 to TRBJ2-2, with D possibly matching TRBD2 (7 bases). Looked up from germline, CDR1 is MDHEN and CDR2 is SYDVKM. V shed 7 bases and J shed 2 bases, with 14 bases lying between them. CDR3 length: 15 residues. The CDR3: CASISGGTNTGELFF. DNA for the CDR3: TGTGCCAGCATTTCCGGGGGGACAAACACCGGGGAGCTGTTTTTT.

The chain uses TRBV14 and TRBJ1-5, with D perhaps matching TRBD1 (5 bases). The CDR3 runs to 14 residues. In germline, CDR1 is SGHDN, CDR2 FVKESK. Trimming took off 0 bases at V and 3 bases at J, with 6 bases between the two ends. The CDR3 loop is CASSQDRVNQPQHF. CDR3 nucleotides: TGTGCCAGCAGCCAAGACAGGGTCAATCAGCCCCAGCATTTT.

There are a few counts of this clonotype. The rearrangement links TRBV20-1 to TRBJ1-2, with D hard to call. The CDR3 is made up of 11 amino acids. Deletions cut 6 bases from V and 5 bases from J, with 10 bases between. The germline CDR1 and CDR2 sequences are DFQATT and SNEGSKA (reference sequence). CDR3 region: CSAYEPYGYTF. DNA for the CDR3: TGCAGTGCCTACGAGCCTTATGGCTACACCTTC.

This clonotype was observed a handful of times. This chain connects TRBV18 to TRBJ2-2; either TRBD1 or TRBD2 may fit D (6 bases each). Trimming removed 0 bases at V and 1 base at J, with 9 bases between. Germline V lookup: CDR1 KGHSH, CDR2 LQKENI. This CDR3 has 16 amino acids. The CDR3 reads CASSPPGGRNTGELFF. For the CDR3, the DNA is TGTGCCAGCTCACCACCCGGGGGCAGGAACACCGGGGAGCTGTTTTTT.

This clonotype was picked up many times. The CDR3 protein is CASSRQGVNSPLHF. CDR3 coding DNA: TGTGCCAGCAGCAGACAGGGAGTTAATTCACCCCTCCACTTT. This sequence joins TRBV7-6 and TRBJ1-6; TRBD1 matches at 7 bases. With V trimmed by 5 bases and J by 6 bases, 4 bases remained unmatched. Germline V gene lookup returns CDR1 SGHVS and CDR2 FNYEAQ. The CDR3 is 14 residues long.

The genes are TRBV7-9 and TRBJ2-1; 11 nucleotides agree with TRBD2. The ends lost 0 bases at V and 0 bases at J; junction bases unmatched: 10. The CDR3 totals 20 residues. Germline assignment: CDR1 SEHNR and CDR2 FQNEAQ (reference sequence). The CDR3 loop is CASSLALAGGPTSSYNEQFF. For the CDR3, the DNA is TGTGCCAGCAGCTTAGCGCTAGCGGGGGGCCCCACCAGCTCCTACAATGAGCAGTTCTTC.

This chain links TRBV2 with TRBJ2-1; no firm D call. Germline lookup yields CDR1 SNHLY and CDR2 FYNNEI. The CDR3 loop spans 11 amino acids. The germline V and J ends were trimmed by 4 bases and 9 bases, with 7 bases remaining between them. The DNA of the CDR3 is TGTGCCAGCAGTGCCGACTTTGAGCAGTTCTTC. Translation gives CASSADFEQFF.

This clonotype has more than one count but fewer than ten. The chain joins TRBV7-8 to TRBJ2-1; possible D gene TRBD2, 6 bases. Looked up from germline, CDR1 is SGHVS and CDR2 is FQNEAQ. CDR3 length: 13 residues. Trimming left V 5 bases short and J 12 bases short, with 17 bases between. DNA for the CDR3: TGTGCCAGCAGCAAGGGACTCCCTGATGGGCAGTTCTTC. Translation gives CASSKGLPDGQFF.

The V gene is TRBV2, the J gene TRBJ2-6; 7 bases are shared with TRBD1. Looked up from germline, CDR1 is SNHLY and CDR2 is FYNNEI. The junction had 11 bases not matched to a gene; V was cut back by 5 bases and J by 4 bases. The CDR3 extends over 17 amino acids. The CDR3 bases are TGTGCCAGCAGTCCACCGGGACAGCCCCTGGGGGCCAACGTCCTGACTTTC. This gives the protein CASSPPGQPLGANVLTF.

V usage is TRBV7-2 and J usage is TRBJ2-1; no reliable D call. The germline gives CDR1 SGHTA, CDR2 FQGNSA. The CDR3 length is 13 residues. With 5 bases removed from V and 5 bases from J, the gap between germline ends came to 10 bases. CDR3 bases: TGTGCCAGCAGCCTCGTAATGAACAATGAGCAGTTCTTC. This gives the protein CASSLVMNNEQFF. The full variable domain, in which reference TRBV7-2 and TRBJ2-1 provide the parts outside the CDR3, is GAGVSQSPSNKVTEKGKDVELRCDPISGHTALYWYRQSLGQGLEFLIYFQGNSAPDKSGLPSDRFSAERTGGSVSTLTIQRTQQEDSAVYLCASSLVMNNEQFFGPGTRLTVL.

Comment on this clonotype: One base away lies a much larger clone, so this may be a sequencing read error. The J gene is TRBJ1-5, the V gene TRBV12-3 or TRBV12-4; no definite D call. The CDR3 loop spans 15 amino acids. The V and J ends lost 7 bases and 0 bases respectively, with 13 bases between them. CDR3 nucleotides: TGTGCCAGCAACTACGGCACTTATAGCAATCAGCCCCAGCATTTT. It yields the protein CASNYGTYSNQPQHF.

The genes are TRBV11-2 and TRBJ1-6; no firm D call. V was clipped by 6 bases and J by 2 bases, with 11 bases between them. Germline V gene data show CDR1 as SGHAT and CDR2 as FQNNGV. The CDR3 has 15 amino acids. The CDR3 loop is CASRDAGTYNSPLHF. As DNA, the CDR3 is TGTGCCAGCAGGGACGCCGGGACCTATAATTCACCCCTCCACTTT.

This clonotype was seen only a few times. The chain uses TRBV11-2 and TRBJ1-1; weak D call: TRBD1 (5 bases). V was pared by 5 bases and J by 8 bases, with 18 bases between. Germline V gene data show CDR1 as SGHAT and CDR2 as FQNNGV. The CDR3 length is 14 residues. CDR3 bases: TGTGCCAGCAGCCTAGCGGGGCGAAGTGTAGAAGCTTTCTTT. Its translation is CASSLAGRSVEAFF.

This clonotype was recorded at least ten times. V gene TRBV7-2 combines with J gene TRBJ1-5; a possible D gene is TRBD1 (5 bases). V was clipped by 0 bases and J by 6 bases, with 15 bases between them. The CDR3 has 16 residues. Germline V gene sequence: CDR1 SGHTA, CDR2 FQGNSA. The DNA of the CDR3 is TGTGCCAGCAGCTTAGCGCTTTGGGGGAAGGGTCAGCCCCAGCATTTT. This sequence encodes CASSLALWGKGQPQHF.

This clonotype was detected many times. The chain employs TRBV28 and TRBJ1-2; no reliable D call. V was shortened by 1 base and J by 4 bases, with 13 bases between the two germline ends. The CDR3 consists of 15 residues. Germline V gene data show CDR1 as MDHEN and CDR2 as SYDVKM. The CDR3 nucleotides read TGTGCCAGCAGTTTATTATTGGGAGGCAGCTATGGCTACACCTTC. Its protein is CASSLLLGGSYGYTF.

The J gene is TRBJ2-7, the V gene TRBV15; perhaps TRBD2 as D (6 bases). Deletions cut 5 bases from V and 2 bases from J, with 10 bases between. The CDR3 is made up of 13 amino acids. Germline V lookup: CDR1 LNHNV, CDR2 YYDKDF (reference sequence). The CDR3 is CATSRGYTYEQYF. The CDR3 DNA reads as TGTGCCACCAGCCGGGGGTATACCTACGAGCAGTACTTC. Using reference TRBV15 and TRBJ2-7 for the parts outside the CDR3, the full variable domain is DAMVIQNPRYQVTQFGKPVTLSCSQTLNHNVMYWYQQKSSQAPKLLFHYYDKDFNNEADTPDNFQSRRPNTSFCFLDIRSPGLGDTAMYLCATSRGYTYEQYFGPGTRLTVT.